Following are 24 T cell receptor beta chains from one sample sequenced in a study of shared clonotypes between healthy human individuals. Measured with immunoSEQ multiplex PCR; TCRdb has only the in-frame clones, and not every one. There are millions of clones in the sample; over 85% occur only once, and about 0.41% lies in the top ten. Sequencing was performed on naive CD4+ T cells from PBMCs. This sample's subset: CD45RA+ positively selected. These receptor sequences come from a man younger than 35 in good health. Some clones in this sample may be carry-over from other donors' samples.

The chain recombines TRBV4-2 with TRBJ2-7; 8 positions agree with TRBD1. The germline V gene encodes CDR1 LGHNA and CDR2 YNFKEQ. This CDR3 spans 14 amino acids. Losses at the gene ends were 0 bases for V and 4 bases for J; bases not matched to a gene: 2. Here the CDR3 DNA reads TGTGCCAGCAGCCAAGAGGACAGGGCATACGAGCAGTACTTC. This gives the protein CASSQEDRAYEQYF.

This clone came up once. The CDR3 DNA sequence: TGTGCCAGCAGCCCCTCCCAACGCTACAATGAGCAGTTCTTC. Its protein product is CASSPSQRYNEQFF. The chain carries TRBV28 and TRBJ2-1; D is ambiguous. Looked up from germline, CDR1 is MDHEN and CDR2 is SYDVKM. The CDR3 totals 14 residues. V was cut by 6 bases and J by 3 bases, with 12 bases left in between. Filled out from reference TRBV28 and TRBJ2-1, the complete variable domain reads DVKVTQSSRYLVKRTGEKVFLECVQDMDHENMFWYRQDPGLGLRLIYFSYDVKMKEKGDIPEGYSVSREKKERFSLILESASTNQTSMYLCASSPSQRYNEQFFGPGTRLTVL.

The CDR3 region has the DNA TGTGCCAGCAGTGAATACCGGACAGGGGGGGCCCAGTACTTC. Residues: CASSEYRTGGAQYF. V usage is TRBV2 and J usage is TRBJ2-5; 10 nucleotides match TRBD1. This CDR3 is 14 amino acids long. J was trimmed by 9 bases and V by 2 bases; bases with no gene match: 6. In germline, CDR1 is SNHLY, CDR2 FYNNEI.

This chain links TRBV7-3 with TRBJ2-1, with D maybe TRBD1 (6 bases). V was cut by 5 bases and J by 4 bases, with 15 bases left in between. The CDR3 totals 15 residues. CDR1 is SGHTA, CDR2 FQGTGA, per germline. The DNA for the CDR3 is TGTGCCAGCAGCCCCCGGTCAGGGGAGTACAATGAGCAGTTCTTC. Amino acids: CASSPRSGEYNEQFF.

V and J are TRBV19 and TRBJ2-7; D may be TRBD1 or TRBD2 (6 bases each). This CDR3 contains 15 residues. CDR1 LNHDA and CDR2 SQIVND come from the germline V gene (reference sequence). Trimming removed 7 bases at V and 0 bases at J, with 16 bases between. CDR3: CASNKRGQSSYEQYF. The CDR3 region has the DNA TGTGCCAGTAATAAACGGGGGCAGAGCTCCTACGAGCAGTACTTC.

The J gene is TRBJ1-3, the V gene TRBV18, with D possibly TRBD1 on 5 matching bases. V lost 4 bases and J lost 1, with 14 bases in between. CDR1 is KGHSH, CDR2 LQKENI, per germline. The CDR3 covers 16 residues. The CDR3 region has the DNA TGTGCCAGCTCACGGGCAGGGTTCGTTTCTGGAAACACCATATATTTT. This sequence encodes CASSRAGFVSGNTIYF.

V and J are TRBV7-8 and TRBJ2-1; 15 bases align to TRBD2. Germline values: CDR1 SGHVS, CDR2 FQNEAQ. Trimming cost V 4 bases and J 5 bases; bases outside gene matches: 6. This CDR3 is 17 amino acids long. CDR3 bases: TGTGCCAGCAGCTGGAGACGGACTAGCGGGAGGGACAATGAGCAGTTCTTC. It is translated as CASSWRRTSGRDNEQFF.

CDR3 in amino acids: CASSGIERGRHYGIQYF. In DNA form, the CDR3 reads TGTGCCAGCAGTGGTATCGAGAGAGGACGACACTATGGCATTCAGTACTTC. V usage is TRBV6-1 and J usage is TRBJ2-4; D ambiguous. Looked up from germline, CDR1 is MNHNS and CDR2 is SASEGT. CDR3 length: 17 residues. Between the trimmed V and J ends, which lost 4 bases and 9 bases, there was a span of 25 bases.

V usage is TRBV18 and J usage is TRBJ2-7, with D perhaps TRBD2 (6 bases). CDR3 size: 15 residues. CDR1 and CDR2 (germline): KGHSH, LQKENI. Trimming cost V 1 base and J 5 bases, with 15 bases left between them. CDR3 amino acids: CASSPRSGVSNEQYF. The CDR3 region has the DNA TGTGCCAGCTCACCACGATCGGGAGTGTCGAACGAGCAGTACTTC.

This clone was detected only once. This CDR3 is CASSYWAGGGEQYF. The CDR3 DNA sequence: TGTGCCAGCAGTTATTGGGCAGGGGGCGGCGAGCAGTACTTC. V gene TRBV6-5 combines with J gene TRBJ2-7; 8 bases agree with TRBD1. CDR3 length: 14 residues. Germline CDR1 reads MNHEY; CDR2 reads SVGAGI. V lost 3 bases and J lost 6; bases outside the gene matches: 7.

The chain recombines TRBV6-5 with TRBJ1-1; D might be TRBD1 (6 bases). Trimming took off 8 bases at V and 7 bases at J, with 11 bases between the two ends. The length of the CDR3 is 11 residues. Germline V gives CDR1 MNHEY, CDR2 SVGAGI. CDR3 protein: CASGRGREAFF. The CDR3, as DNA: TGTGCCAGCGGCAGGGGTCGTGAAGCTTTCTTT.

The V gene is TRBV6-1, the J gene TRBJ2-7; 11 bases line up with TRBD1. This CDR3 comprises 13 residues. The trim removed 8 bases at V and 9 bases at J, leaving 9 bases unmatched. Germline V gene data show CDR1 as MNHNS and CDR2 as SASEGT. As DNA, the CDR3 is TGTGCCAGCTCTGGGGACAGGGGGAGTTCGCAGTACTTC. Translating it yields CASSGDRGSSQYF.

Points on this clone: The sample has other DNA sequences that encode this CDR3 too. The chain recombines TRBV5-1 with TRBJ2-5; TRBD1 agrees at 8 bases. CDR3 length equals 13 residues. The germline V gene has CDR1 SGHRS and CDR2 YFSETQ. The junction had 4 bases not matched to a gene; V was cut back by 5 bases and J by 4 bases. CDR3 loop: CASSPDRGETQYF. CDR3 sequence (DNA): TGCGCCAGCAGTCCCGACAGGGGAGAGACCCAGTACTTC.

V usage is TRBV5-1 and J usage is TRBJ2-3; D may be TRBD2 (5 bases). CDR1 is SGHRS and CDR2 is YFSETQ in the germline V gene. Trimming shortened V by 2 bases and J by 1 base, and 14 bases separated the two germline ends. The CDR3 covers 16 residues. The CDR3 bases are TGCGCCAGCAGCTTTCCCCCGGGGAAGCGCACAGATACGCAGTATTTT. Translation: CASSFPPGKRTDTQYF.

This chain uses TRBV2 with TRBJ2-3; D possibly uses TRBD1 or TRBD2 (5 bases each). Between the trimmed V and J ends, which lost 6 bases and 1 base, there was a span of 14 bases. The CDR3 runs 15 residues. Germline lookup yields CDR1 SNHLY and CDR2 FYNNEI. This CDR3 is CASSGGTRRTDTQYF. The DNA of the CDR3 is TGTGCCAGCAGCGGTGGGACCCGCCGCACAGATACGCAGTATTTT.

This clone was observed a single time. The chain joins TRBV4-3 to TRBJ2-7; D remains ambiguous. V was shortened by 2 bases and J by 1 base, with 6 bases between the two germline ends. The germline CDR1 and CDR2 sequences are LGHNA and YSLEER. The CDR3 consists of 13 residues. The CDR3 spells CASSQRPSYEQYF. CDR3 in DNA: TGCGCCAGCAGCCAACGGCCTTCCTACGAGCAGTACTTC.

The V and J genes are TRBV6-5 and TRBJ1-2; 8 nucleotides match TRBD1. V shed 10 bases, J shed 5 bases, and the junction held 9 bases outside the gene matches. There are 13 residues in the CDR3. CDR1 MNHEY and CDR2 SVGAGI come from the germline V gene. CDR3 sequence: CATQGANGYGYTF. CDR3 in DNA: TGTGCCACCCAGGGGGCCAACGGGTATGGCTACACCTTC.

The J gene is TRBJ2-7, the V gene TRBV11-2; D is unclear. V gave up 5 bases and J gave up 0 bases, with 11 bases separating them. This CDR3 is built from 14 residues. CDR1 and CDR2 (germline): SGHAT, FQNNGV. CDR3 region: CASSQKKSSYEQYF. The CDR3 DNA reads as TGTGCCAGCAGCCAAAAAAAAAGCTCCTACGAGCAGTACTTC.

This clone was detected once. The rearrangement joins TRBV28 to TRBJ2-5; D may be TRBD1 or TRBD2 (5 bases each). CDR3 length: 13 residues. V was shortened by 6 bases and J by 5 bases, with 13 bases between the two germline ends. Germline V lookup: CDR1 MDHEN, CDR2 SYDVKM. In nucleotides, the CDR3 is TGTGCCAGCAGCCCGGGGCTGGGGGAGACCCAGTACTTC. Its translation: CASSPGLGETQYF.

The chain is built from TRBV28 and TRBJ1-2; weak D call: TRBD1 (6 bases). Per the germline V gene, CDR1 is MDHEN and CDR2 is SYDVKM. V lost 2 bases and J lost 8, with 21 bases in between. The length of the CDR3 is 16 residues. CDR3 sequence (DNA): TGTGCCAGCAGTTTAGAGGGGGATGTCTGGGTGGGGGGCTACACCTTC. Amino acids: CASSLEGDVWVGGYTF.

The chain joins TRBV27 to TRBJ2-3; D is unclear. Per germline, CDR1 MNHEY and CDR2 SMNVEV (reference sequence). The CDR3 has 14 amino acids. The V and J ends lost 0 bases and 3 bases respectively, with 7 bases between them. CDR3 loop: CASSLSGFTDTQYF. The CDR3 nucleotides read TGTGCCAGCAGTTTATCTGGATTTACAGATACGCAGTATTTT.

V is TRBV2 and J is TRBJ2-1; D not certain. With 6 bases removed from V and 10 bases from J, the gap between germline ends came to 13 bases. The CDR3 contains 12 residues. Germline-derived CDR1 and CDR2 are SNHLY and FYNNEI. CDR3 bases: TGTGCCAGCAGACCCCCTCAGTTCGAGCAGTTCTTC. It codes for CASRPPQFEQFF.

There are a few counts of this clone. This chain connects TRBV30 to TRBJ1-1; D possibly corresponds to TRBD1 (6 bases). Germline V gene lookup returns CDR1 GTSNPN and CDR2 SVGIG (reference sequence). The CDR3 covers 14 residues. The ends were cut back, 0 bases at V and 10 bases at J, with 18 bases in the middle. CDR3 in amino acids: CAWSVQGAGDGAFF. Written as DNA, the CDR3 is TGTGCCTGGAGTGTACAGGGCGCGGGGGATGGAGCTTTCTTT.

The V gene is TRBV2, the J gene TRBJ1-5; 9 nucleotides match TRBD1. There are 14 residues in the CDR3. V dropped 6 bases and J dropped 6; count of bases not matched to a gene: 6. The germline CDR1 and CDR2 sequences are SNHLY and FYNNEI. This CDR3 reads CASSGTGGVQPQHF. DNA of the CDR3: TGTGCCAGCAGCGGAACAGGGGGCGTTCAGCCCCAGCATTTT.